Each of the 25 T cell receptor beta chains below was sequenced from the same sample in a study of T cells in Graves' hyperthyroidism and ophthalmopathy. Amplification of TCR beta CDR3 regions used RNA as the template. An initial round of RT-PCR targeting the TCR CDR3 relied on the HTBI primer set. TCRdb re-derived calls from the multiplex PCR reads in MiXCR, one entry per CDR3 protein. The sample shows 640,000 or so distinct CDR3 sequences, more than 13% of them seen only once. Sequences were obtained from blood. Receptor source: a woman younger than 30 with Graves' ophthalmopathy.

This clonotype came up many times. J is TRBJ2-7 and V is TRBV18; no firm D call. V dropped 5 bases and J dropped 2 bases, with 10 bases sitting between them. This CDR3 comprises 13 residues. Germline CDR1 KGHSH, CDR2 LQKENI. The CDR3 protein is CASSGLEAYEQYF. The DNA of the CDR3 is TGTGCCAGCTCAGGGCTCGAAGCCTACGAGCAGTACTTC.

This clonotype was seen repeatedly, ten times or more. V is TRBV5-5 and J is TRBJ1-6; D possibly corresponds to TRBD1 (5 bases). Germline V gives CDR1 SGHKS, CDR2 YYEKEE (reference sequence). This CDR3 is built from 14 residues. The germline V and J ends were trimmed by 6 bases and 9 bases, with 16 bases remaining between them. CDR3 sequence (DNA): TGTGCCAGCACCTCTCAGGGCCTAGGTTCACCCCTCCACTTT. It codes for CASTSQGLGSPLHF.

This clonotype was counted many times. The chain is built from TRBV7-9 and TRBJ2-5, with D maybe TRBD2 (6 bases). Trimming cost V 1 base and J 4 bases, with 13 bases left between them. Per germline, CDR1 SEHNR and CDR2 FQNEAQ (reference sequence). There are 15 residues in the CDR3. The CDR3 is CASSLDGGWLETQYF. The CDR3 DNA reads TGTGCCAGCAGCTTAGACGGGGGATGGTTAGAGACCCAGTACTTC. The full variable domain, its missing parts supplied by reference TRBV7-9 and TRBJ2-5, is DTGVSQNPRHKITKRGQNVTFRCDPISEHNRLYWYRQTLGQGPEFLTYFQNEAQLEKSRLLSDRFSAERPKGSFSTLEIQRTEQGDSAMYLCASSLDGGWLETQYFGPGTRLLVL.

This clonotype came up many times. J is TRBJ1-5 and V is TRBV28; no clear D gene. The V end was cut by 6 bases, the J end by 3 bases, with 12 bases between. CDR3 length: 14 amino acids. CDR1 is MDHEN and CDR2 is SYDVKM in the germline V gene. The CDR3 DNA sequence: TGTGCCAGCAGCCCCCCAGCGGTCAATCAGCCCCAGCATTTT. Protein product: CASSPPAVNQPQHF.

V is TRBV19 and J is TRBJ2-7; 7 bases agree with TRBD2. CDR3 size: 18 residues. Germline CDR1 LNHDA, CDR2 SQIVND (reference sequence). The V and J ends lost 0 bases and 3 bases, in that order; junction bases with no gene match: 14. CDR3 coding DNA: TGTGCCAGTAGTATAGATCTGGCCCCCAGGGAGGGTTTCTACGAGCAGTACTTC. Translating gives CASSIDLAPREGFYEQYF.

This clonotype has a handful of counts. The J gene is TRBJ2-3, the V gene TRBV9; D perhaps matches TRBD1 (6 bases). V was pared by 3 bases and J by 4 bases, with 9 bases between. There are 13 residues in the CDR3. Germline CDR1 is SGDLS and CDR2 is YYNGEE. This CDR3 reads CASSAHRADTQYF. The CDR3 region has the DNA TGTGCCAGCAGCGCCCACAGGGCAGATACGCAGTATTTT. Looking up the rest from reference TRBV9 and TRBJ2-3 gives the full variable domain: DSGVTQTPKHLITATGQRVTLRCSPRSGDLSVYWYQQSLDQGLQFLIQYYNGEERAKGNILERFSAQQFPDLHSELNLSSLELGDSALYFCASSAHRADTQYFGPGTRLTVL.

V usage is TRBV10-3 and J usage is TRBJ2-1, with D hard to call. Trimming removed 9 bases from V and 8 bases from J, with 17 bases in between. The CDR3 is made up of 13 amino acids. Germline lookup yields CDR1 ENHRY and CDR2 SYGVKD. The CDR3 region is CAIESERRYEQFF. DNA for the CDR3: TGTGCCATAGAGAGCGAGAGACGATATGAGCAGTTCTTC.

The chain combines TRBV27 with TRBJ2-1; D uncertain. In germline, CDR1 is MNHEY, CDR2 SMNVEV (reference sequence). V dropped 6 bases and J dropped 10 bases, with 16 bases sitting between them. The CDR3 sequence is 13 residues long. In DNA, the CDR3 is TGTGCCAGCAGCCTAAGCACGGCCAGAGAGCAGTTCTTC. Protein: CASSLSTAREQFF.

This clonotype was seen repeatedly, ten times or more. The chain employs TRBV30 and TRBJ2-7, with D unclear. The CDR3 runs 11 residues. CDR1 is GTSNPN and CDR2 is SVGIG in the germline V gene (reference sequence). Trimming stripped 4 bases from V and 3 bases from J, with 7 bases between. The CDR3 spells CAWTNIYEQYF. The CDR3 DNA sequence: TGTGCCTGGACCAACATCTACGAGCAGTACTTC.

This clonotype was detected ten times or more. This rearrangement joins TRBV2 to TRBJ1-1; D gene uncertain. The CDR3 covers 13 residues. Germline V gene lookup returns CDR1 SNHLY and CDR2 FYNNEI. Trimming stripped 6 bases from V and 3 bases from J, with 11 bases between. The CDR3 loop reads CASSVREDTEAFF. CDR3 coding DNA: TGTGCCAGCAGCGTCCGGGAAGACACTGAAGCTTTCTTT.

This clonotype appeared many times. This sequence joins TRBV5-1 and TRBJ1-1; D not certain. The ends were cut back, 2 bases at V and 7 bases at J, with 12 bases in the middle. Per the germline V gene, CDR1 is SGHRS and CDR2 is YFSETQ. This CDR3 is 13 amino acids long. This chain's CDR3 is CASSLVGLSEAFF. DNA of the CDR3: TGCGCCAGCAGCTTAGTGGGGTTGAGTGAAGCTTTCTTT.

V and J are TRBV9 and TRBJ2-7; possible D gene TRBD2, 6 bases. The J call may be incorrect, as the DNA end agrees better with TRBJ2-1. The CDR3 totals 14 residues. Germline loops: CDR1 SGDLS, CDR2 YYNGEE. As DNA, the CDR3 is TGTGCCAGCAGCTTAGCCGGGACTTCCTTCGAGCAGTTCTTC. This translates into CASSLAGTSFEQFF.

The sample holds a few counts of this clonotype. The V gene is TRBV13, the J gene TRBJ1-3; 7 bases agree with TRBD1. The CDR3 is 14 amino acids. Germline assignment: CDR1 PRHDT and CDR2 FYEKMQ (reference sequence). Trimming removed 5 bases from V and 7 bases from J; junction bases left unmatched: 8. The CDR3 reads CASSPEAQGNTIYF. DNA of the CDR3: TGTGCCAGCAGCCCGGAGGCACAGGGGAACACCATATATTTT.

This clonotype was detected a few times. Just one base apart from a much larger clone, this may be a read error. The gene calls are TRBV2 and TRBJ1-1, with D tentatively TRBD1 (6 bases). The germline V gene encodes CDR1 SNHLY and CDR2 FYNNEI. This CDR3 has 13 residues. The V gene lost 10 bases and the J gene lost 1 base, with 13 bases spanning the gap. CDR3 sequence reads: CAILRGRNTEAFF. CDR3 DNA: TGTGCCATATTAAGGGGGAGGAACACTGAAGCTTTCTTT.

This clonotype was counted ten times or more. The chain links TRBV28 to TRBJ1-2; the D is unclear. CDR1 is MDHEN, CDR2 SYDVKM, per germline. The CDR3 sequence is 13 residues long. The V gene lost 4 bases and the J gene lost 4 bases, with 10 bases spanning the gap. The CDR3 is CASSSRRSYGYTF. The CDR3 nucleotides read TGTGCCAGCAGTTCCAGGCGAAGCTATGGCTACACCTTC.

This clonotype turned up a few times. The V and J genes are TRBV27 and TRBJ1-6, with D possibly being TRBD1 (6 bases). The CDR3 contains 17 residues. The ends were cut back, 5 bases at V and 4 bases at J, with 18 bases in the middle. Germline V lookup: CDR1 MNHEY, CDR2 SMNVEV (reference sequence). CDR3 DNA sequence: TGTGCCAGCAGTCCGTCTTACGGGGGCGGATATAATTCACCCCTCCACTTT. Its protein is CASSPSYGGGYNSPLHF.

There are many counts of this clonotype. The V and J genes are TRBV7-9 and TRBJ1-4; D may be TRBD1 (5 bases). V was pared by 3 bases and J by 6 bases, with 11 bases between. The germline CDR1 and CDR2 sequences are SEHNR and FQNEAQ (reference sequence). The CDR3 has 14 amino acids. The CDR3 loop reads CASSFVQGDEKLFF. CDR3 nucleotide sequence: TGTGCCAGCAGCTTCGTTCAGGGAGATGAAAAACTGTTTTTT. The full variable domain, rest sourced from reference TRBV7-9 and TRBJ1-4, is DTGVSQNPRHKITKRGQNVTFRCDPISEHNRLYWYRQTLGQGPEFLTYFQNEAQLEKSRLLSDRFSAERPKGSFSTLEIQRTEQGDSAMYLCASSFVQGDEKLFFGSGTQLSVL.

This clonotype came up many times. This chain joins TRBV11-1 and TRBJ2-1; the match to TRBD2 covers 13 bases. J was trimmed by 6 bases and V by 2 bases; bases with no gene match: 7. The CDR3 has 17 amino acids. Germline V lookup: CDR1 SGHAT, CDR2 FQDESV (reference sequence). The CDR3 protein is CASSLIPWTSGGNEQFF. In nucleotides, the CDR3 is TGTGCCAGCAGCTTAATTCCGTGGACTAGCGGGGGCAATGAGCAGTTCTTC.

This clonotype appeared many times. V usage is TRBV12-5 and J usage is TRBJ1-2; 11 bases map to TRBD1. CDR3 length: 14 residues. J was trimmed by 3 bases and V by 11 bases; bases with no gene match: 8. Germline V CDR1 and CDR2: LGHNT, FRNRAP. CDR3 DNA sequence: TGTGCTCGACCCCCGGGACAGGGGGACTATGGCTACACCTTC. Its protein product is CARPPGQGDYGYTF.

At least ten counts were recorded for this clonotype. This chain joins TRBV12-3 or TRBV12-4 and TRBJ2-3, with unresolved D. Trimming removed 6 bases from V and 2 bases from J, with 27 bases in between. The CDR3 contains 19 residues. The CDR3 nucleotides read TGTGCCAGCAGACCTCCTCCCGTGTCCCAAGTAACCCCCACAGATACGCAGTATTTT. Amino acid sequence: CASRPPPVSQVTPTDTQYF.

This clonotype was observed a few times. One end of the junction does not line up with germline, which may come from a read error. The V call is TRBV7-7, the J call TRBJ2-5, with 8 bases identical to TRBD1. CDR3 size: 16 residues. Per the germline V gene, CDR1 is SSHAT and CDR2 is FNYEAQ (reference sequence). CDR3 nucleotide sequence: TGTGCTAGCAGCCCGCAGGGGACAGGCTTAGGAGAGACCCAGTACTTC. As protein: CASSPQGTGLGETQYF. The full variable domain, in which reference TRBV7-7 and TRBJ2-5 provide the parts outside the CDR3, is GAGVSQSPRYKVTKRGQDVTLRCDPISSHATLYWYQQALGQGPEFLTYFNYEAQPDKSGLPSDRFSAERPEGSISTLTIQRTEQRDSAMYRCASSPQGTGLGETQYFGPGTRLLVL.

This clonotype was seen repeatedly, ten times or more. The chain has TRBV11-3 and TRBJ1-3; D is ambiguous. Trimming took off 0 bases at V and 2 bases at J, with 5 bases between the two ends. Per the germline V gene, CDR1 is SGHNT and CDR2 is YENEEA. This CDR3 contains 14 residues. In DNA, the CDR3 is TGTGCCAGCAGCTTAGAGGCCGCTGGAAACACCATATATTTT. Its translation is CASSLEAAGNTIYF.

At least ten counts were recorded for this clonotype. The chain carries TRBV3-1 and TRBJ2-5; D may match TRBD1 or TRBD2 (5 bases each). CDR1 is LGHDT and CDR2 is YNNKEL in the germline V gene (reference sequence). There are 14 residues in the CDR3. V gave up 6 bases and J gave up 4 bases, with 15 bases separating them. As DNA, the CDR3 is TGTGCCAGCAGTGATCCTGGGGGTGGAGAGACCCAGTACTTC. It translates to CASSDPGGGETQYF.

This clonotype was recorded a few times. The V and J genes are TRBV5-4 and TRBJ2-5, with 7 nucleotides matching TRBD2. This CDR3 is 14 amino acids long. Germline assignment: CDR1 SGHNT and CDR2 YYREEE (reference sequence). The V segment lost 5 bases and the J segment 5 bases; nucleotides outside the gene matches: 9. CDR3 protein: CASSLMGRGETQYF. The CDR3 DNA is TGTGCCAGCAGTTTGATGGGGCGGGGGGAGACCCAGTACTTC.

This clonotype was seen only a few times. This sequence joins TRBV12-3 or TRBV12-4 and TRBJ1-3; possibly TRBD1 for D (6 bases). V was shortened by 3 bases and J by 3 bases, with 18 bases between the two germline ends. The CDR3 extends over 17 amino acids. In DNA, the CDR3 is TGTGCCAGCAGTTTCCGCCCCGGACAGAGGTATGGAAACACCATATATTTT. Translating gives CASSFRPGQRYGNTIYF.